There are a few counts of the clone carrying this T cell receptor (beta chain). Antigen specificity is unknown. This entry is derived from a study of cytomegalovirus exposure and HLA in healthy donors. Overall study results and limits: The later analysis indicated that the majority of CMV-associated TCR beta chains appeared HLA-restricted.

CDR3 length: 13 residues. Per germline, CDR1 SGHTA and CDR2 FQGTGA. The J segment lost 7 bases and the V segment lost 1 base, leaving 2 bases of the junction unmatched. In the PCR, 60 Vbeta and 13 Jbeta primers were used. Data came from immunoSEQ multiplex PCR; TCRdb stores just in-frame clones and leaves some out. The sample lists around 120,000 clones, roughly 80% occurring once. Sequenced material: PBMCs. The TCR originated in a female donor in good health and CMV-seropositive. This chain connects TRBV7-3 to TRBJ2-5; 8 nucleotides match TRBD2. The CDR3 spells CASSLKAGVTQYF. The CDR3 DNA reads TGTGCCAGCAGCTTAAAAGCGGGGGTGACCCAGTACTTC.